The sequence of this TCR beta chain was determined in a study of OX40 agonist ivuxolimab in advanced cancers. Overall study: The dose-escalation cohort was around 83% male, with a mean age of about 56 years, ranging about 20 to 85.

Produced via immunoSEQ multiplex PCR; TCRdb's table is partial and in-frame only. The table lists 70,000 to 100,000 clones, around 91% of them singletons. Study-level points and caveats: At 0.1 to 3.0 mg/kg and by week 6, CD4+ and CD8+ T cells in the blood had expanded clonally.

For this clone: Its specificity is unknown.

This sequence originates from an adult with an advanced solid tumor such as melanoma, head and neck, liver or kidney cancer. The sequencing here drew on CD4+ or CD8+ T cells sorted from blood, taken in a trial of the OX40 agonist ivuxolimab.

In nucleotides, the CDR3 is TGTGCCAGCTCACAACTGGCGCAGGGGAACACAGATACGCAGTATTTT. Its protein is CASSQLAQGNTDTQYF. The genes are TRBV18 and TRBJ2-3; tentatively, D is TRBD1 (6 bases). Germline values: CDR1 KGHSH, CDR2 LQKENI. The CDR3 sequence is 16 residues long. Trimming shortened V by 4 bases and J by 2 bases, and 16 bases separated the two germline ends.